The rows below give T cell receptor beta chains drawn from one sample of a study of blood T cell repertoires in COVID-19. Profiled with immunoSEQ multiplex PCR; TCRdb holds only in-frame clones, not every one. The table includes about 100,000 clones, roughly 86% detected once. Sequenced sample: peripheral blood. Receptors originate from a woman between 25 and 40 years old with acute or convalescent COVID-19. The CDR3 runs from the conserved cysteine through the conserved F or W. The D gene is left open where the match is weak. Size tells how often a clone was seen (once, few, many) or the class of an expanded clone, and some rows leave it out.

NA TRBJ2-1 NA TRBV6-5 CASTELGHEQFF TGTGCCAGCACCGAACTAGGGCATGAGCAGTTCTTC
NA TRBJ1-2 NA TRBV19 CASSISGVWYVYGYTF TGTGCCAGTAGTATAAGTGGAGTTTGGTATGTCTATGGCTACACCTTC
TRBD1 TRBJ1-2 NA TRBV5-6 CASSRGRAYGYTF TGTGCCAGCAGCAGGGGGCGCGCCTATGGCTACACCTTC
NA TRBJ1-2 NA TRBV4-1 CASSQDNGGLYGYTF TGCGCCAGCAGCCAAGATAATGGGGGACTCTATGGCTACACCTTC
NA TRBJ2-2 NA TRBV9 CASSYFGGPTGELFF TGTGCCAGCAGTTATTTCGGGGGGCCCACCGGGGAGCTGTTTTTT
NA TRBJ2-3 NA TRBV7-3 CASSLVAMADTQYF TGTGCCAGCAGCTTAGTAGCAATGGCAGATACGCAGTATTTT
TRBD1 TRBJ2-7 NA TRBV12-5 CASGSTGENEQYF TGTGCTAGTGGTTCGACAGGGGAGAACGAGCAGTACTTC
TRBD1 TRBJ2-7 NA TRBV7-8 CASSSTGARGYEQYF TGTGCCAGCAGCTCCACAGGGGCAAGGGGTTACGAGCAGTACTTC
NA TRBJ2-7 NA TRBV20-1 CSASSDSGSYEQYF TGCAGTGCTAGTTCCGACAGTGGATCCTACGAGCAGTACTTC
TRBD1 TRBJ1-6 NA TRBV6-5 CASRLLDRDNSPLHF TGTGCCAGCAGACTCCTGGACAGGGACAATTCACCCCTCCACTTT
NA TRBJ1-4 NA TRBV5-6 CASSVTGTTNEKLFF TGTGCCAGCAGCGTCACAGGTACAACTAATGAAAAACTGTTTTTT
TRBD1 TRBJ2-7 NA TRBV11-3 CASSLGTGAYEQYF TGTGCCAGCAGCTTGGGGACAGGGGCCTACGAGCAGTACTTC
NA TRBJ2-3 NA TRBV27 CASSLSYLDTQYF TGTGCCAGCAGTTTAAGCTACCTGGATACGCAGTATTTT
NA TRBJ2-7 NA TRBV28 CASTAPPTSGVSYEQYF TGTGCCAGCACGGCCCCACCAACCTCAGGGGTCTCCTACGAGCAGTACTTC
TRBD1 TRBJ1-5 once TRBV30 CAWRQGVGQPQHF TGTGCCTGGAGGCAGGGGGTAGGACAGCCCCAGCATTTT
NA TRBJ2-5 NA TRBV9 CASSSGGGAQETQYF TGTGCCAGCAGCTCAGGAGGGGGGGCCCAAGAGACCCAGTACTTC
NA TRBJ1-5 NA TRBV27 CASSSGNNQPQHF TGTGCCAGCAGTTCTGGCAACAATCAGCCCCAGCATTTT
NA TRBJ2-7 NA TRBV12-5 CASGLQILDEQYF TGTGCTAGTGGTTTACAGATCTTGGACGAGCAGTACTTC
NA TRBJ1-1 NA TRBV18 CASSQGVSSTEAFF TGTGCCAGCTCACAGGGGGTTAGTTCCACTGAAGCTTTCTTT
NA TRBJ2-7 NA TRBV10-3 CAILETGGDEQYF TGTGCCATCCTCGAAACAGGGGGGGACGAGCAGTACTTC
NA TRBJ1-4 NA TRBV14 CASSRALNEKLFF TGTGCCAGCAGCCGGGCCTTAAATGAAAAACTGTTTTTT
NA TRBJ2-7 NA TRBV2 CASSEHSYEQYF TGTGCCAGCAGTGAACATTCCTACGAGCAGTACTTC
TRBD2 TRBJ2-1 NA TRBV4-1 CASSQDPGLAYHNEQFF TGCGCCAGCAGCCAAGATCCGGGACTAGCATACCACAATGAGCAGTTCTTC
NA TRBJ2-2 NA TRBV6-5 CASNTDTNTGELFF TGTGCCAGCAATACGGACACTAACACCGGGGAGCTGTTTTTT
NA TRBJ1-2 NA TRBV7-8 CASSLLGGHYGYTF TGTGCCAGCAGCTTACTAGGGGGTCACTATGGCTACACCTTC